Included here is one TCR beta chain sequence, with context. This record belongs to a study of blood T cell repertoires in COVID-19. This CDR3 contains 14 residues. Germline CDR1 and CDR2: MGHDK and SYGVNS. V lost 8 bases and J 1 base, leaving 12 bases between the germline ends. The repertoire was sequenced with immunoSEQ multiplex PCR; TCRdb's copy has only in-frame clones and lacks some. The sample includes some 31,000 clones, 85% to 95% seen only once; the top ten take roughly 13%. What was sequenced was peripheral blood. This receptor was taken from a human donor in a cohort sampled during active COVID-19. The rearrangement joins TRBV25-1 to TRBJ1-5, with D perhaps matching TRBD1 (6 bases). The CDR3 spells CASSPGASNQPQHF. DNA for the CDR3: TGTGCCAGCTCCCCAGGGGCCAGCAATCAGCCCCAGCATTTT.